Shown below are 14 T cell receptor beta chains from a single sample sequenced in a study of blood T cell repertoires in COVID-19 (dated by TCRdb to about 2020). Library prep was done by the immunoSEQ multiplex PCR assay. The source is immuneACCESS, and TCRdb retained only in-frame sequences with V and J called. Part of the clones is not carried over; for the studies checked, unresolved V genes explain less than half of this, and the remainder is unexplained. The sample has 60,000 to 75,000 clones on record, roughly 87% of them singletons. Roughly 6.5% of the sample rests with the top ten. What was sequenced was peripheral blood. The receptor source for this set is a man aged 50-60 years with active COVID-19.

The chain carries TRBV12-5 and TRBJ2-5; weak D call: TRBD2 (6 bases). This CDR3 has 15 amino acids. Looked up from germline, CDR1 is LGHNT and CDR2 is FRNRAP. Trimming removed 1 base at V and 5 bases at J, with 14 bases between. For the CDR3, the DNA is TGTGCTAGTGGTTTGGGACCGGGGGAGGTGGAGACCCAGTACTTC. Translation gives CASGLGPGEVETQYF.

CDR3 nucleotide sequence: TGTGCCACCACCCCAGGTTCAAGTCGGGGCTACACCTTC. Its protein product is CATTPGSSRGYTF. This chain uses TRBV19 with TRBJ1-2; D gene ambiguous. This CDR3 has 13 amino acids. V shed 10 bases and J shed 8 bases, with 20 bases lying between them. CDR1 and CDR2 (germline): LNHDA, SQIVND (reference sequence).

This chain's CDR3 is CASTLDRGLNEQFF. As DNA, the CDR3 is TGTGCCAGCACCCTGGACAGGGGGCTCAATGAGCAGTTCTTC. J is TRBJ2-1 and V is TRBV6-5; 11 bases line up with TRBD1. V lost 7 bases, J lost 6 bases, and 5 bases stayed unmatched. The CDR3 consists of 14 residues. Germline values: CDR1 MNHEY, CDR2 SVGAGI.

The J gene is TRBJ2-1, the V gene TRBV3-1 (or the pseudogene TRBV3-2); 13 bases fit TRBD2. Germline assignment: CDR1 LGHDT and CDR2 YNNKEL (reference sequence). The CDR3 sequence is 17 residues long. V lost 4 bases to trimming and J lost 0 bases; unmatched junction nucleotides: 3. CDR3 loop: CASSLRTSGSSYNEQFF. The CDR3 bases are TGTGCCAGCAGCCTACGGACTAGCGGGAGCTCCTACAATGAGCAGTTCTTC.

V is TRBV28 and J is TRBJ1-2; 8 bases match TRBD1. This CDR3 spans 14 amino acids. J lost 3 bases, V lost 3 bases, and 3 bases had no gene match. CDR1 and CDR2 (germline): MDHEN, SYDVKM. CDR3 DNA sequence: TGTGCCAGCAGTTTTCAGGGGGCGGACTATGGCTACACCTTC. Protein sequence: CASSFQGADYGYTF.

This chain joins TRBV3-1 (or the pseudogene TRBV3-2) and TRBJ1-1; the D is unclear. In germline, CDR1 is LGHDT, CDR2 YNNKEL (reference sequence). Trimming took 4 bases from V and 1 from J, leaving 13 bases between them. This CDR3 has 15 amino acids. CDR3 loop: CASSPQVVENTEAFF. Here the CDR3 DNA reads TGTGCCAGCAGCCCTCAGGTAGTCGAGAACACTGAAGCTTTCTTT.

The chain joins TRBV19 to TRBJ2-3; perhaps TRBD1 as D (6 bases). Germline loops: CDR1 LNHDA, CDR2 SQIVND (reference sequence). This CDR3 is 15 amino acids long. V lost 0 bases and J lost 1, with 8 bases in between. The CDR3 loop is CASSIDPGGTDTQYF. In nucleotides, the CDR3 is TGTGCCAGTAGTATAGATCCAGGGGGCACAGATACGCAGTATTTT.

V gene TRBV9 combines with J gene TRBJ2-7, with 9 bases that match TRBD1. Germline CDR1 and CDR2: SGDLS and YYNGEE. The J segment lost 4 bases and the V segment lost 1 base, leaving 6 bases of the junction unmatched. CDR3 size: 15 residues. The CDR3 DNA is TGTGCCAGCAGCGTATCGGGACAGGGCAAATACGAGCAGTACTTC. It is translated as CASSVSGQGKYEQYF.

The rearrangement joins TRBV12-3 or TRBV12-4 to TRBJ1-5; D not certain. The CDR3 is 13 residues long. Trimming took off 6 bases at V and 3 bases at J, with 9 bases between the two ends. The CDR3 nucleotides read TGTGCCAGCAGCCATAGACTCAATCAGCCCCAGCATTTT. This translates into CASSHRLNQPQHF.

The chain has TRBV27 and TRBJ1-2; 11 bases are shared with TRBD1. The germline V gene has CDR1 MNHEY and CDR2 SMNVEV (reference sequence). The CDR3 spans 15 residues. Trimming at V came to 5 bases and at J to 8 bases, leaving 10 bases not matched to a gene. CDR3 protein: CASSILMGQGEGYTF. The CDR3 region has the DNA TGTGCCAGCAGTATATTAATGGGACAGGGGGAAGGCTACACCTTC.

The J gene is TRBJ1-1, the V gene TRBV7-9, with 8 bases fitting TRBD1. V shed 2 bases and J 5 bases; nucleotides not matched to a gene: 4. The CDR3 spans 14 residues. Germline V lookup: CDR1 SEHNR, CDR2 FQNEAQ (reference sequence). The CDR3 bases are TGTGCCAGCAGCTTACAGGGGGCGACTACTGAAGCTTTCTTT. Amino acid sequence: CASSLQGATTEAFF. The entire variable domain, with the rest obtained from reference TRBV7-9 and TRBJ1-1, is as follows: DTGVSQNPRHKITKRGQNVTFRCDPISEHNRLYWYRQTLGQGPEFLTYFQNEAQLEKSRLLSDRFSAERPKGSFSTLEIQRTEQGDSAMYLCASSLQGATTEAFFGQGTRLTVV.

V gene TRBV29-1 combines with J gene TRBJ2-5; 12 nucleotides agree with TRBD2. This CDR3 spans 15 amino acids. CDR1 and CDR2 from the germline V gene are SQVTM and ANQGSEA. V gave up 4 bases and J gave up 1 base; unmatched junction bases: 4. The CDR3 loop is CSVVGTSGRQETQYF. CDR3 bases: TGCAGCGTTGTGGGGACTAGCGGGCGCCAAGAGACCCAGTACTTC.

The chain couples TRBV5-1 to TRBJ2-3, with 8 bases fitting TRBD1. CDR3 length: 17 residues. In germline, CDR1 is SGHRS, CDR2 YFSETQ. Trimming at V came to 5 bases and at J to 4 bases, leaving 15 bases not matched to a gene. CDR3 bases: TGCGCCAGCAGGCGTGGAAGGCCGACAGGGGCCGCAGATACGCAGTATTTT. Translating gives CASRRGRPTGAADTQYF.

The chain couples TRBV3-1 (or the pseudogene TRBV3-2) to TRBJ2-2; 7 bases agree with TRBD2. In germline, CDR1 is LGHDT, CDR2 YNNKEL (reference sequence). CDR3 length: 18 residues. The junction had 15 bases not matched to a gene; V was cut back by 4 bases and J by 4 bases. CDR3 in amino acids: CASSLPRLAGAGTGELFF. The DNA of the CDR3 is TGTGCCAGCAGCCTGCCCCGACTCGCGGGAGCGGGCACCGGGGAGCTGTTTTTT.